This record concerns one T cell receptor (beta chain) sequence. Its antigen is undetermined. Here immunoSEQ multiplex PCR was the method, and the copy in TCRdb shows in-frame clones only, minus some. The sample has 58,000 or so clones, approximately 86% seen once. This sample was taken from a study of T cell responses to AZD1222 COVID-19 vaccine. Study outcomes and limitations: Donor demographics were predominantly white British with a female majority; clonal diversity may be underestimated. Baseline antibody screening turned up just five to seven seropositive AZD1222 recipients. Only after the peak T cell response were repertoires sampled.

Some second doses came at about 4 weeks and others at about 12 weeks; these were pooled. The specimen was peripheral blood, collected 28 days after the second AZD1222 dose. This receptor was obtained from an adult who received the AZD1222 COVID-19 vaccine.

The CDR3, as DNA: TGTGCCAGTAGTTTAGGGGCCTACGAGCAGTACTTC. This sequence encodes CASSLGAYEQYF. The V gene is TRBV19, the J gene TRBJ2-7, with a weak D call TRBD1 (5 bases). The CDR3 contains 12 residues. The germline V gene has CDR1 LNHDA and CDR2 SQIVND (reference sequence). V was pared by 5 bases and J by 2 bases, with 7 bases between.